The present T cell receptor beta chain was sequenced within a study of blood T cell repertoires in COVID-19. Sequenced by immunoSEQ multiplex PCR; TCRdb stores in-frame clones only, minus some. This table has approximately 280,000 clones, 90% appearing once. With 4 bases clipped from V and 4 bases from J, the junction kept 5 bases outside the gene matches. Germline CDR1 reads WSHSY; CDR2 reads SAAADI. CDR3 length: 15 residues. The receptor comes from a woman between 18 and 30 years old with acute COVID-19. The chain links TRBV10-2 to TRBJ2-1; 9 positions agree with TRBD1. Input material: PBMCs or T cells enriched from blood (not recorded which). The CDR3 coding sequence is TGCGCCAGCAGTGGCGGGACAGGGCATTACAATGAGCAGTTCTTC. Translated, it gives CASSGGTGHYNEQFF.